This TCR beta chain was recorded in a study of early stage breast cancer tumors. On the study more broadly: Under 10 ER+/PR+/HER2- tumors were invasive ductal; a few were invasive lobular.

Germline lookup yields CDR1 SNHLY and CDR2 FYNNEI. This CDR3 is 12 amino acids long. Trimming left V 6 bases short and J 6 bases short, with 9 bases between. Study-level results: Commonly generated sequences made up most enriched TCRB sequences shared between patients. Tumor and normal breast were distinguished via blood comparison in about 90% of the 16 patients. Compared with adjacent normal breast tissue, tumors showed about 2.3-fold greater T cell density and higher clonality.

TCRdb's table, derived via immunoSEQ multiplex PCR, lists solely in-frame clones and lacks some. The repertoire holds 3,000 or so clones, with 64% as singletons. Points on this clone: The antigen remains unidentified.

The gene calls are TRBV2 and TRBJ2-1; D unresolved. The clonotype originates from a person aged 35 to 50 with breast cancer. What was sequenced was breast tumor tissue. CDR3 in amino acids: CASSALSNEQFF. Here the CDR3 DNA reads TGTGCCAGCAGCGCCCTCTCCAATGAGCAGTTCTTC.